These T cell receptor beta chains were read from a single sample in a study of T-cell memory formation after mild COVID-19. MiXCR was run by TCRdb on the 5' RACE reads, yielding one entry per CDR3 protein. The top ten clones hold 10% to 15% of a sample with approximately 410,000 distinct CDR3 sequences, under 25% of them seen once. Sequencing was carried out using PBMCs or a T cell subset sorted from them (not recorded which). These receptor sequences come from an adult woman who had mild COVID-19 (a few samples of this study predate the infection). Cell type and time point are not known. The conserved cysteine and the conserved F or W are not part of the CDR3 here.

cdr3_aa: ASSSGQPGGETQY; v_call: TRBV7-3; j_call: TRBJ2-5
cdr3_aa: ATSRVFGETGELF; v_call: TRBV15; j_call: TRBJ2-2
cdr3_aa: ASSRGWNTEAF; v_call: TRBV3-1; j_call: TRBJ1-1
cdr3_aa: ASSQDGTINYGYT; v_call: TRBV4-3; j_call: TRBJ1-2
cdr3_aa: ASSLNRGHLSHNEQF; v_call: TRBV5-1; j_call: TRBJ2-1
cdr3_aa: ATSAGPWVEQF; v_call: TRBV24-1; j_call: TRBJ2-1
cdr3_aa: ASSLSGLAGSETQY; v_call: TRBV5-1; j_call: TRBJ2-5
cdr3_aa: ASSFRWEKAGETQY; v_call: TRBV5-4; j_call: TRBJ2-5
cdr3_aa: ASGGTGLDNNEQF; v_call: TRBV11-2; j_call: TRBJ2-1
cdr3_aa: ASSPPGGLAGNYEQY; v_call: TRBV4-3; j_call: TRBJ2-7
cdr3_aa: ASRKGALGYGYT; v_call: TRBV6-2/TRBV6-3; j_call: TRBJ1-2
cdr3_aa: SVELGGPGYT; v_call: TRBV29-1; j_call: TRBJ1-2
cdr3_aa: ASSLFTGTSTDTQY; v_call: TRBV5-1; j_call: TRBJ2-3
cdr3_aa: SARLAGEKLF; v_call: TRBV20-1; j_call: TRBJ1-4
cdr3_aa: ASSERTSGGSFYAF; v_call: TRBV2; j_call: TRBJ2-5
cdr3_aa: ASSLSGGAVTDTQY; v_call: TRBV5-1; j_call: TRBJ2-3
cdr3_aa: ASSYLGKGNQPQH; v_call: TRBV6-6; j_call: TRBJ1-5
cdr3_aa: ASSLVRGRDTGELF; v_call: TRBV7-9; j_call: TRBJ2-2
cdr3_aa: ASSLDRVVHGYT; v_call: TRBV5-6; j_call: TRBJ1-2
cdr3_aa: ATSRDIGTQY; v_call: TRBV15; j_call: TRBJ2-5
cdr3_aa: ASSPGTGGHGYT; v_call: TRBV4-1; j_call: TRBJ1-2
cdr3_aa: ASSSPLGAGSPHEQY; v_call: TRBV6-6; j_call: TRBJ2-7
cdr3_aa: ASTPGGLNTGELF; v_call: TRBV4-1; j_call: TRBJ2-2
cdr3_aa: SASPSVNEQF; v_call: TRBV20-1; j_call: TRBJ2-1
cdr3_aa: ASSPGDSGGLETQY; v_call: TRBV9; j_call: TRBJ2-5
cdr3_aa: ASSPSGYADTQY; v_call: TRBV7-9; j_call: TRBJ2-3
cdr3_aa: ASSPLGGGTSEQY; v_call: TRBV18; j_call: TRBJ2-7
cdr3_aa: ASSDPNRGLSTDTQY; v_call: TRBV25-1; j_call: TRBJ2-3
cdr3_aa: ASSSRELAGYTGELF; v_call: TRBV9; j_call: TRBJ2-2
cdr3_aa: ASSVPGTGEQY; v_call: TRBV9; j_call: TRBJ2-7
cdr3_aa: ATSGHTGTELTDTQY; v_call: TRBV24-1; j_call: TRBJ2-3
cdr3_aa: ASRPFGGLNEKLF; v_call: TRBV27; j_call: TRBJ1-4
cdr3_aa: AWRQGLAGDTQY; v_call: TRBV30; j_call: TRBJ2-3
cdr3_aa: ASSSSGLAGWSGTQY; v_call: TRBV6-2/TRBV6-3; j_call: TRBJ2-5
cdr3_aa: ASSLEQGVQETQY; v_call: TRBV13; j_call: TRBJ2-5
cdr3_aa: ATSGYGSSNTEAF; v_call: TRBV24-1; j_call: TRBJ1-1
cdr3_aa: ASSPPGLAGVGITGELF; v_call: TRBV18; j_call: TRBJ2-2
cdr3_aa: ASSIQETQY; v_call: TRBV5-1; j_call: TRBJ2-5
cdr3_aa: ASSPTGFYEQY; v_call: TRBV12-3/TRBV12-4; j_call: TRBJ2-7
cdr3_aa: ASSRTQGVAGGELF; v_call: TRBV3-1; j_call: TRBJ2-2
cdr3_aa: ASRAGGFNYGYT; v_call: TRBV12-3/TRBV12-4; j_call: TRBJ1-2
cdr3_aa: ASSVAPAGGSETQY; v_call: TRBV9; j_call: TRBJ2-5
cdr3_aa: ASSLPDHYEQY; v_call: TRBV5-1; j_call: TRBJ2-7
cdr3_aa: ISVPEAPEGGPNTEAF; v_call: TRBV7-5; j_call: TRBJ1-1
cdr3_aa: ASSLSTGSGWNEQF; v_call: TRBV7-9; j_call: TRBJ2-1
cdr3_aa: AWSVWEGGSYEQY; v_call: TRBV30; j_call: TRBJ2-7
cdr3_aa: ASSLAVRTYEQY; v_call: TRBV7-6; j_call: TRBJ2-7
cdr3_aa: ASSGTRGGSEAF; v_call: TRBV9; j_call: TRBJ1-1
cdr3_aa: ASSLTGGLSEQY; v_call: TRBV7-3; j_call: TRBJ2-7
cdr3_aa: ASSLTGWGTSPQH; v_call: TRBV19; j_call: TRBJ1-5
cdr3_aa: ASTGSLLGEKLF; v_call: TRBV7-2; j_call: TRBJ1-4
cdr3_aa: SSLTGLSPEQF; v_call: TRBV20-1; j_call: TRBJ2-1
cdr3_aa: ASSQYNDRGEQY; v_call: TRBV18; j_call: TRBJ2-7
cdr3_aa: ASSPSLAGTTYEQY; v_call: TRBV18; j_call: TRBJ2-7
cdr3_aa: ATGSLTSGRTTDTQY; v_call: TRBV24-1; j_call: TRBJ2-3
cdr3_aa: ASSEPGQGNYEQY; v_call: TRBV25-1; j_call: TRBJ2-7
cdr3_aa: ASRLQQGTGELF; v_call: TRBV12-3/TRBV12-4; j_call: TRBJ2-2
cdr3_aa: ASRQGPEDTGELF; v_call: TRBV12-3/TRBV12-4; j_call: TRBJ2-2
cdr3_aa: SARATGDWGTEAF; v_call: TRBV20-1; j_call: TRBJ1-1
cdr3_aa: SARDNMWGLT; v_call: TRBV20-1; j_call: TRBJ1-2